These T cell receptor beta chains were read from a single sample in a study of cytomegalovirus exposure and HLA in healthy donors. TCRdb's copy holds only in-frame clones and misses some; the assay was immunoSEQ multiplex PCR. The data show about 200,000 clones, with around 83% seen just once and around 6% held by the top ten. Sequenced sample: PBMCs. The receptors stem from a woman in her 50s in good health and CMV-seropositive. Both conserved end residues are part of each CDR3. The order of the fields is V gene, D gene, J gene, clone size, CDR3 protein, CDR3 DNA. A D gene is named only where the DNA matches it firmly. Rows give clone size only sometimes, using once, few, many, or a class for an expanded clone.

v_call: TRBV6-5
d_call: .
j_call: TRBJ2-7
clone_size: once
cdr3_aa: CASSYLPGSSYEQYF
cdr3_nt: TGTGCCAGCAGTTATCTGCCGGGTAGCTCCTACGAGCAGTACTTC

v_call: TRBV28
d_call: .
j_call: TRBJ2-3
clone_size: .
cdr3_aa: CASSLSQGTDTQYF
cdr3_nt: TGTGCCAGCAGTTTATCACAGGGCACAGATACGCAGTATTTT

v_call: TRBV15
d_call: .
j_call: TRBJ1-3
clone_size: .
cdr3_aa: CATSRDPDSVGNTIYF
cdr3_nt: TGTGCCACCAGCAGAGATCCCGACTCGGTTGGAAACACCATATATTTT

v_call: TRBV19
d_call: .
j_call: TRBJ2-7
clone_size: .
cdr3_aa: CASSTQTRGEQYF
cdr3_nt: TGTGCCAGTAGTACCCAAACACGGGGCGAGCAGTACTTC

v_call: TRBV25-1
d_call: .
j_call: TRBJ2-2
clone_size: .
cdr3_aa: CASSDPRGGSNTGELFF
cdr3_nt: TGTGCCAGCAGTGACCCCAGGGGAGGGTCGAACACCGGGGAGCTGTTTTTT

v_call: TRBV18
d_call: .
j_call: TRBJ2-1
clone_size: few
cdr3_aa: CASSPPGLPEEQFF
cdr3_nt: TGTGCCAGCTCACCACCGGGCCTCCCAGAAGAGCAGTTCTTC

v_call: TRBV28
d_call: TRBD2
j_call: TRBJ2-4
clone_size: .
cdr3_aa: CASSPFGGGLAKNIQYF
cdr3_nt: TGTGCCAGCAGTCCGTTCGGGGGGGGGTTAGCCAAAAACATTCAGTACTTC

v_call: TRBV5-1
d_call: .
j_call: TRBJ2-2
clone_size: .
cdr3_aa: CASSSLANTGELFF
cdr3_nt: TGCGCCAGCAGCTCTCTAGCGAACACCGGGGAGCTGTTTTTT

v_call: TRBV13
d_call: .
j_call: TRBJ2-1
clone_size: .
cdr3_aa: CASRGLGEENEQFF
cdr3_nt: TGTGCCAGCAGAGGGCTGGGGGAGGAAAATGAGCAGTTCTTC

v_call: TRBV15
d_call: .
j_call: TRBJ1-6
clone_size: .
cdr3_aa: CATSSRDISKGSPLHF
cdr3_nt: TGTGCCACCAGCAGCCGGGACATCTCCAAAGGATCACCCCTCCACTTT

v_call: TRBV10-3
d_call: .
j_call: TRBJ1-3
clone_size: .
cdr3_aa: CAISSTAGELGNTIYF
cdr3_nt: TGTGCCATCAGTTCTACCGCAGGGGAGCTCGGGAACACCATATATTTT

v_call: TRBV28
d_call: TRBD2
j_call: TRBJ2-7
clone_size: .
cdr3_aa: CASRRLAGLSYEQYF
cdr3_nt: TGTGCCAGCAGAAGACTAGCGGGACTTTCCTACGAGCAGTACTTC

v_call: TRBV7-2
d_call: .
j_call: TRBJ2-3
clone_size: .
cdr3_aa: CASSLQGISDTQYF
cdr3_nt: TGTGCCAGCAGCTTACAGGGAATCTCAGATACGCAGTATTTT

v_call: TRBV11-2
d_call: .
j_call: TRBJ2-3
clone_size: .
cdr3_aa: CASSLDLGEVTDTQYF
cdr3_nt: TGTGCCAGCAGCTTAGATCTCGGGGAGGTCACAGATACGCAGTATTTT

v_call: TRBV5-4
d_call: .
j_call: TRBJ1-1
clone_size: .
cdr3_aa: CASSLAGRENTEAFF
cdr3_nt: TGTGCCAGCAGCTTGGCTGGCAGGGAGAACACTGAAGCTTTCTTT

v_call: TRBV7-9
d_call: .
j_call: TRBJ2-3
clone_size: .
cdr3_aa: CASSYTGTDTQYF
cdr3_nt: TGTGCCAGCAGCTACACAGGGACAGATACGCAGTATTTT

v_call: TRBV18
d_call: .
j_call: TRBJ2-5
clone_size: .
cdr3_aa: CASHGRAPQETQYF
cdr3_nt: TGTGCCAGCCACGGCAGGGCCCCCCAAGAGACCCAGTACTTC